Below are 11 T cell receptor beta chains sequenced from a single sample in a study of vaccination effects on CD4 cells after COVID-19. Antigen specificity for these receptors is unknown. With the ViraFEST assay, the study expanded antigen-specific CD4+ T cells using viral peptide pools, then sequenced them. Once cultured for nine to ten days, the cells underwent separation to obtain CD4+ T cells. In the vaccine recipients, nucleocapsid antibodies were negative and there was no prior SARS-CoV-2 infection. Sequencing used immunoSEQ multiplex PCR; TCRdb keeps in-frame clones, though not all of them. Here the sample spans approximately 68,000 clones, 60% to 85% being singletons. The sequences come from CD4+ T cells from PBMCs cultured with SARS-CoV-2 spike peptides, collected before COVID-19 vaccination. These receptors were obtained from a human donor who received a COVID-19 vaccine.

The table lists this clone with a count of one. The chain has TRBV7-2 and TRBJ1-6; the D is unclear. Germline V CDR1 and CDR2: SGHTA, FQGNSA. Deletions cut 5 bases from V and 6 bases from J, with 5 bases between. The CDR3 length is 12 residues. CDR3 protein: CASSPFNSPLHF. Written as DNA, the CDR3 is TGTGCCAGCAGCCCCTTTAATTCACCCCTCCACTTT.

The V and J genes are TRBV28 and TRBJ1-2, with TRBD1 matching 7 bases. V lost 6 bases and J lost 7; bases outside the gene matches: 8. The germline V gene has CDR1 MDHEN and CDR2 SYDVKM. The CDR3 covers 13 residues. The CDR3 nucleotides are TGTGCCAGCAGGCCCGGGGCAGGGGGTGGCTACACCTTC. This translates into CASRPGAGGGYTF.

This chain connects TRBV27 to TRBJ1-2; 7 positions match TRBD1. Germline CDR1 is MNHEY and CDR2 is SMNVEV (reference sequence). This CDR3 has 18 residues. The V and J ends lost 7 bases and 8 bases, in that order; junction bases with no gene match: 25. The CDR3 spells CASTSWRDRRSMDFGYTF. As DNA, the CDR3 is TGTGCCAGCACCTCGTGGCGGGACAGAAGAAGTATGGACTTCGGCTACACCTTC.

The rearrangement links TRBV6-6 to TRBJ1-5; D not certain. Trimming took off 7 bases at V and 1 base at J, with 11 bases between the two ends. The CDR3 has 14 amino acids. Germline CDR1 and CDR2: MNHNY and SVGAGI (reference sequence). The CDR3 reads CASTPASSNQPQHF. CDR3 DNA: TGTGCCAGCACCCCAGCCTCAAGCAATCAGCCCCAGCATTTT.

This clone has just a few counts. The rearrangement uses TRBV2 and TRBJ1-5; tentative D call: TRBD1 (5 bases). The germline gives CDR1 SNHLY, CDR2 FYNNEI. Trimming cost V 2 bases and J 3 bases, with 11 bases left between them. The length of the CDR3 is 15 residues. The CDR3 DNA follows: TGTGCCAGCAGTGAACGGCAGGGCTACAATCAGCCCCAGCATTTT. It encodes CASSERQGYNQPQHF.

The rearrangement joins TRBV6-6 to TRBJ2-7; perhaps D is TRBD1 or TRBD2 (5 bases each). There are 15 residues in the CDR3. V dropped 2 bases and J dropped 5 bases, with 16 bases sitting between them. Looked up from germline, CDR1 is MNHNY and CDR2 is SVGAGI (reference sequence). This chain's CDR3 is CASSYGQMQGHEQYV. As DNA, the CDR3 is TGTGCCAGCAGTTACGGGCAGATGCAGGGACACGAGCAGTACGTC.

The genes are TRBV6-5 and TRBJ1-2; 7 nucleotides agree with TRBD1. Germline CDR1 MNHEY, CDR2 SVGAGI. The junction had 3 bases not matched to a gene; V was cut back by 6 bases and J by 2 bases. The CDR3 consists of 13 residues. The CDR3 loop reads CASSGTANYGYTF. CDR3 bases: TGTGCCAGCAGCGGGACAGCGAACTATGGCTACACCTTC.

The chain has TRBV5-1 and TRBJ2-5; 8 bases are shared with TRBD2. The germline V gene has CDR1 SGHRS and CDR2 YFSETQ. After removal of 3 bases from V and 2 bases from J, the junction contained 6 bases not matched to a gene. The CDR3 loop spans 15 amino acids. Here the CDR3 reads CASSSGGTSQETQYF. Here the CDR3 DNA reads TGCGCCAGCAGCTCGGGGGGGACTAGTCAAGAGACCCAGTACTTC.

The rearrangement links TRBV4-1 to TRBJ1-1; 7 bases are a match to TRBD1. The ends lost 1 base at V and 5 bases at J; junction bases unmatched: 10. The CDR3 runs to 16 residues. Looked up from germline, CDR1 is MGHRA and CDR2 is YSYEKL. CDR3 DNA sequence: TGCGCCAGCAGCCAAGGTTTAAAACAGGGGTGGACTGAAGCTTTCTTT. This sequence encodes CASSQGLKQGWTEAFF.

This sequence joins TRBV6-5 and TRBJ1-1; no clear D. The germline V gene encodes CDR1 MNHEY and CDR2 SVGAGI. V was clipped by 0 bases and J by 3 bases, with 11 bases between them. The CDR3 has 15 amino acids. CDR3 sequence reads: CASSYSAFLDTEAFF. The CDR3 nucleotides are TGTGCCAGCAGTTACTCGGCGTTTTTGGACACTGAAGCTTTCTTT.

This chain links TRBV24-1 with TRBJ2-1, with 12 bases matching TRBD2. Trimming removed 3 bases from V and 5 bases from J; junction bases left unmatched: 4. The CDR3 length is 16 residues. Germline V gene lookup returns CDR1 KGHDR and CDR2 SFDVKD. CDR3 in amino acids: CATSDPTSGGNNEQFF. The CDR3 nucleotides read TGTGCCACCAGTGATCCGACTAGCGGGGGAAACAATGAGCAGTTCTTC.